These 16 T cell receptor beta chains originate from one sample sequenced in a study of blood T cell repertoires in COVID-19. Only in-frame clones appear in the TCRdb table, and some are missing; sequencing was by immunoSEQ multiplex PCR. The sample yields approximately 300,000 clones, about 85% seen once. Sequencing input: PBMCs or T cells enriched from blood (not recorded which). These receptors were taken from a woman younger than 45 who had recovered from COVID-19.

The chain has TRBV7-3 and TRBJ2-3, with 7 bases that match TRBD2. V shed 3 bases, J shed 0 bases, and the junction held 12 bases outside the gene matches. The CDR3 loop spans 18 amino acids. Germline CDR1 reads SGHTA; CDR2 reads FQGTGA. The CDR3 DNA sequence: TGTGCCAGCAGCTTTGGGCGGGGGAAACACTCTAGCACAGATACGCAGTATTTT. It codes for CASSFGRGKHSSTDTQYF.

The chain combines TRBV18 with TRBJ1-2, with D possibly TRBD1 on 6 matching bases. Trimming stripped 3 bases from V and 2 bases from J, with 16 bases between. Per germline, CDR1 KGHSH and CDR2 LQKENI. The CDR3 has 16 residues. The CDR3 coding sequence is TGTGCCAGCTCACCCGGACAGTTACAGCTAAACTATGGCTACACCTTC. It translates to CASSPGQLQLNYGYTF.

The V call is TRBV10-3, the J call TRBJ1-5; 8 nucleotides match TRBD1. This CDR3 region has 21 residues. The V and J ends lost 3 bases and 0 bases, in that order; junction bases with no gene match: 19. Looked up from germline, CDR1 is ENHRY and CDR2 is SYGVKD. The CDR3 nucleotides are TGTGCCATCAGTGACCCGGACAGGGAGGTTCCTTCATGGGATAGCAATCAGCCCCAGCATTTT. It yields the protein CAISDPDREVPSWDSNQPQHF.

This rearrangement joins TRBV6-1 to TRBJ1-3; the D is unclear. CDR1 is MNHNS, CDR2 SASEGT, per germline. CDR3 length: 15 residues. V was shortened by 2 bases and J by 0 bases, with 8 bases between the two germline ends. CDR3 DNA sequence: TGTGCCAGCAGTGAACAGGATAGCTCTGGAAACACCATATATTTT. Translation gives CASSEQDSSGNTIYF.

The chain carries TRBV7-9 and TRBJ1-5, with 9 positions matching TRBD1. Germline lookup yields CDR1 SEHNR and CDR2 FQNEAQ (reference sequence). The V and J ends lost 5 bases and 4 bases, in that order; junction bases with no gene match: 18. The CDR3 runs to 19 residues. In DNA, the CDR3 is TGTGCCAGCAGCCCCTCCGGGACAGGGTACAGCAGCGGGAATCAGCCCCAGCATTTT. It translates to CASSPSGTGYSSGNQPQHF.

The rearrangement uses TRBV21-1 and TRBJ2-3; the table's D call, TRBD1, has no DNA check behind it. TRBV21-1 is annotated as a pseudogene. The CDR3 totals 15 residues. The CDR3 is CASSKGRDREDTQYF. Written as DNA, the CDR3 is TGTGCCAGCAGCAAGGGCAGGGACAGGGAAGATACGCAGTATTTT.

The chain carries TRBV7-9 and TRBJ1-5; D uncertain. Germline values: CDR1 SEHNR, CDR2 FQNEAQ (reference sequence). This CDR3 has 14 residues. Trimming shortened V by 2 bases and J by 5 bases, and 10 bases separated the two germline ends. CDR3: CASSLLGGDQPQHF. The DNA of the CDR3 is TGTGCCAGCAGCTTATTGGGAGGAGATCAGCCCCAGCATTTT.

This clone was picked up a small number of times. The rearrangement joins TRBV5-4 to TRBJ2-2; TRBD1 agrees at 12 bases. The junction had 4 bases not matched to a gene; V was cut back by 3 bases and J by 1 base. The CDR3 length is 17 residues. The germline V gene has CDR1 SGHNT and CDR2 YYREEE (reference sequence). For the CDR3, the DNA is TGTGCCAGCAGCTGGGGACAGGGGGCGCAGAACACCGGGGAGCTGTTTTTT. Translating gives CASSWGQGAQNTGELFF.

This chain joins TRBV5-1 and TRBJ2-5; tentatively, D is TRBD1 (6 bases). The CDR3 loop spans 13 amino acids. Trimming took off 4 bases at V and 4 bases at J, with 11 bases between the two ends. CDR1 SGHRS and CDR2 YFSETQ come from the germline V gene. In DNA, the CDR3 is TGCGCCAGCAGCCGACAGGTCGGAGAGACCCAGTACTTC. It specifies CASSRQVGETQYF.

This clone has a handful of counts. The gene calls are TRBV18 and TRBJ2-7; TRBD1 matches at 9 bases. From germline, CDR1 is KGHSH and CDR2 LQKENI. This CDR3 has 15 amino acids. V gave up 6 bases and J gave up 4 bases; unmatched junction bases: 10. The CDR3 here is CASSLAGTGKYEQYF. In DNA form, the CDR3 reads TGTGCCAGCTCGCTCGCCGGGACAGGGAAATACGAGCAGTACTTC.

J is TRBJ1-5 and V is TRBV23-1; D might be TRBD1 (5 bases). TRBV23-1 is labeled an ORF, and its function is uncertain. Trimming removed 0 bases from V and 6 bases from J, with 12 bases in between. The CDR3 covers 15 residues. The CDR3 sequence is CASSQSPYGGQPQHF. CDR3 coding DNA: TGCGCCAGCAGTCAATCCCCCTACGGGGGTCAGCCCCAGCATTTT.

CDR3 in DNA: TGTGCCAGCAGCCCGGGACAGGGGGCTGAAAATTCACCCCTCCACTTT. Its translation is CASSPGQGAENSPLHF. This sequence joins TRBV4-2 and TRBJ1-6, with 12 nucleotides matching TRBD1. The CDR3 extends over 16 amino acids. Unmatched junction bases numbered 5, after V lost 4 bases and J lost 7 bases. Germline CDR1 is LGHNA and CDR2 is YNFKEQ.

The V and J genes are TRBV4-1 and TRBJ2-7; 10 bases line up with TRBD2. This CDR3 has 18 amino acids. With V trimmed by 5 bases and J by 0 bases, 13 bases remained unmatched. Per germline, CDR1 MGHRA and CDR2 YSYEKL. Here the CDR3 reads CASSLWEASGGSSYEQYF. For the CDR3, the DNA is TGCGCCAGCAGCTTGTGGGAGGCTAGCGGGGGCAGCTCCTACGAGCAGTACTTC.

V gene TRBV29-1 combines with J gene TRBJ2-5, with a tentative D call TRBD2 (6 bases). Germline assignment: CDR1 SQVTM and CDR2 ANQGSEA. This CDR3 has 13 amino acids. Trimming pared 4 bases from V and 7 bases from J, leaving 16 bases between. The CDR3 protein is CSVVMVVGGTQYF. CDR3 DNA sequence: TGCAGCGTTGTTATGGTGGTGGGAGGGACCCAGTACTTC.

This chain joins TRBV7-3 and TRBJ2-3, with TRBD2 matching 14 bases. V shed 2 bases, J shed 1 base, and the junction held 2 bases outside the gene matches. Per the germline V gene, CDR1 is SGHTA and CDR2 is FQGTGA. The CDR3 extends over 17 amino acids. DNA for the CDR3: TGTGCCAGCAGCTTAGAGGGACTAGCGGGGGGCACAGATACGCAGTATTTT. This sequence encodes CASSLEGLAGGTDTQYF.

The V gene is TRBV6-5, the J gene TRBJ1-2; a weak D match, TRBD1 (5 bases). Germline assignment: CDR1 MNHEY and CDR2 SVGAGI. The CDR3 runs 14 residues. Trimming removed 5 bases from V and 5 bases from J, with 15 bases in between. Here the CDR3 reads CASSRSGWGYGYTF. CDR3 bases: TGTGCCAGCAGTCGCAGCGGGTGGGGGTATGGCTACACCTTC.